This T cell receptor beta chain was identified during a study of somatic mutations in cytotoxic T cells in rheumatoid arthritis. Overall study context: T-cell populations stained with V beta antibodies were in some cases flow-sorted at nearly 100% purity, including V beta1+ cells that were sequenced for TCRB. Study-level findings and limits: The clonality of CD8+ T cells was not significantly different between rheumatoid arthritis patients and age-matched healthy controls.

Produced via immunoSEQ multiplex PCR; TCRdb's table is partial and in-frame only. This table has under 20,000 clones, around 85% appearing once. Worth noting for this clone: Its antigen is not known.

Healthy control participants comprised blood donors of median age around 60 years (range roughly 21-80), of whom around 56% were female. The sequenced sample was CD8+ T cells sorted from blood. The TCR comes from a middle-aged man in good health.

As DNA, the CDR3 is TGTGCCAGCAGTTCCAGCGACGACAATGAGCAGTTCTTC. The encoded protein is CASSSSDDNEQFF. The chain has TRBV2 and TRBJ2-1; D uncertain. This CDR3 comprises 13 residues. V shed 5 bases and J shed 5 bases, with 10 bases lying between them. Germline CDR1 reads SNHLY; CDR2 reads FYNNEI.